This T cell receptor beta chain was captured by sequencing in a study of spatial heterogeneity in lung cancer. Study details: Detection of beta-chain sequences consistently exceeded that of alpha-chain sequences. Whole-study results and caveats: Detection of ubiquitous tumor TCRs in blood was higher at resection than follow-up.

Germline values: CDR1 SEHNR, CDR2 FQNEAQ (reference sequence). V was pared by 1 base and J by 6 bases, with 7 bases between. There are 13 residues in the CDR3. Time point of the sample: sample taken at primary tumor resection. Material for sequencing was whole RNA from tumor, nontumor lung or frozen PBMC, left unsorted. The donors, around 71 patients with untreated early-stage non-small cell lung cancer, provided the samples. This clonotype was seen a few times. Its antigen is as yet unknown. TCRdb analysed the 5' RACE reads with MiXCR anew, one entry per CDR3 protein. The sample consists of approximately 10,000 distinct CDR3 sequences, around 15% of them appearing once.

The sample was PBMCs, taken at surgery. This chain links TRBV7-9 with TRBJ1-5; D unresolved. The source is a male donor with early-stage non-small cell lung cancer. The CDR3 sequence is CASSLGQTQPQHF. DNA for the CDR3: TGTGCCAGCAGCTTAGGCCAGACTCAGCCCCAGCATTTT.